This is a list of T cell receptor beta chains from one sample in a study of T cell responses to AZD1222 COVID-19 vaccine. The data were produced by immunoSEQ multiplex PCR, yet TCRdb's version contains in-frame clones alone and is incomplete. The data hold approximately 150,000 clones, with 92% observed a single time. Sequencing used peripheral blood, obtained 28 days after the second AZD1222 dose. The source is an adult who received the AZD1222 COVID-19 vaccine. Both conserved end residues are part of each CDR3. The D gene is left open where the match is weak. The listing skips clone size in some rows; elsewhere it reads once, few, many or a size class.

d_gene: -
abundance: -
j_gene: TRBJ2-7
v_gene: TRBV18
CDR3nt: TGTGCCAGCTCACCAACTTCGGACCTTCTCTCCTACGAGCAGTACTTC
CDR3aa: CASSPTSDLLSYEQYF

d_gene: -
abundance: -
j_gene: TRBJ2-1
v_gene: TRBV12-3/TRBV12-4
CDR3nt: TGTGCCAGCAGTTCGCCCAATGAGCAGTTCTTC
CDR3aa: CASSSPNEQFF

d_gene: -
abundance: -
j_gene: TRBJ1-1
v_gene: TRBV29-1
CDR3nt: TGCAGCGCTGCGGGAGGAACTAACACTGAAGCTTTCTTT
CDR3aa: CSAAGGTNTEAFF

d_gene: TRBD1
abundance: -
j_gene: TRBJ1-2
v_gene: TRBV27
CDR3nt: TGTGCCAGCAGTTACTTCGCCGGGACAGAAGATGGCTACACCTTC
CDR3aa: CASSYFAGTEDGYTF

d_gene: -
abundance: -
j_gene: TRBJ1-1
v_gene: TRBV6-6
CDR3nt: TGTGCCAGCAGTTACCCAGTAGTGAACACTGAAGCTTTCTTT
CDR3aa: CASSYPVVNTEAFF

d_gene: TRBD1
abundance: -
j_gene: TRBJ1-2
v_gene: TRBV13
CDR3nt: TGTGCCAGCAGCTTAGCCCCGGGACAGGACTCCTCCGGGACCTTC
CDR3aa: CASSLAPGQDSSGTF

d_gene: -
abundance: -
j_gene: TRBJ1-1
v_gene: TRBV5-5
CDR3nt: TGTGCCAGCAGCTCGGACAGTTACACTGAAGCTTTCTTT
CDR3aa: CASSSDSYTEAFF

d_gene: -
abundance: -
j_gene: TRBJ1-2
v_gene: TRBV3-1/TRBV3-2
CDR3nt: TGTGCCAGCAGCCAAGAGGGACCAAGCGGCTACACCTTC
CDR3aa: CASSQEGPSGYTF

d_gene: -
abundance: -
j_gene: TRBJ2-5
v_gene: TRBV4-1
CDR3nt: TGCGCCAGCAGCCAGCGGGACAGTCAAGAGACCCAGTACTTC
CDR3aa: CASSQRDSQETQYF

d_gene: -
abundance: -
j_gene: TRBJ1-6
v_gene: TRBV9
CDR3nt: TGTGCCAGCAGCGTTGAATGGGATTCACCCCTCCACTTT
CDR3aa: CASSVEWDSPLHF

d_gene: TRBD1
abundance: -
j_gene: TRBJ1-6
v_gene: TRBV11-3
CDR3nt: TGTGCCAGCAGCTTAAGGGACAGGGGCTCTAGTCTTTATAATTCACCCCTCCACTTT
CDR3aa: CASSLRDRGSSLYNSPLHF

d_gene: -
abundance: -
j_gene: TRBJ1-5
v_gene: TRBV30
CDR3nt: TGTGCCTGGAGTGAGGGTTTCGACAATCAGCCCCAGCATTTT
CDR3aa: CAWSEGFDNQPQHF

d_gene: -
abundance: -
j_gene: TRBJ2-7
v_gene: TRBV5-1
CDR3nt: TGCGCCAGCAGTTCAAGACAGTTCTCCTACGAGCAGTACTTC
CDR3aa: CASSSRQFSYEQYF

d_gene: -
abundance: -
j_gene: TRBJ2-7
v_gene: TRBV3-1/TRBV3-2
CDR3nt: TGTGCCAGCAGCCAAGTACCCAACTACGAGCAGTACTTC
CDR3aa: CASSQVPNYEQYF

d_gene: TRBD1
abundance: -
j_gene: TRBJ1-2
v_gene: TRBV6-5
CDR3nt: TGTGCCAGCAGTTACTGGGGACAGGGGGCGGATGGCTACACCTTC
CDR3aa: CASSYWGQGADGYTF

d_gene: TRBD1
abundance: -
j_gene: TRBJ1-1
v_gene: TRBV2
CDR3nt: TGTGCCAGCAGTACCCCCCGGACAGGGATCAGAGCTTTCTTT
CDR3aa: CASSTPRTGIRAFF

d_gene: TRBD2
abundance: few
j_gene: TRBJ2-2
v_gene: TRBV9
CDR3nt: TGTGCCAGCAGCGAACCAGCGGGGGTAACCAACACCGGGGAGCTGTTTTTT
CDR3aa: CASSEPAGVTNTGELFF

d_gene: -
abundance: once
j_gene: TRBJ1-1
v_gene: TRBV2
CDR3nt: TGTGCCAGCAGTGAAATGGGGTTGAGCACTGAAGCTTTCTTT
CDR3aa: CASSEMGLSTEAFF

d_gene: -
abundance: once
j_gene: TRBJ2-1
v_gene: TRBV4-1
CDR3nt: TGCGCCAGCAGCCAAGAACGCAGGAATGAGCAGTTCTTC
CDR3aa: CASSQERRNEQFF

d_gene: -
abundance: few
j_gene: TRBJ1-2
v_gene: TRBV19
CDR3nt: TGTGCCAGTCTTCCAACTCATCGGAGGATTAGTGGCTACACCTTC
CDR3aa: CASLPTHRRISGYTF

d_gene: -
abundance: -
j_gene: TRBJ2-7
v_gene: TRBV6-7
CDR3nt: TGTGCCAGCAGGCGGGGCAGTTTAACGTACGAGCAGTACTTC
CDR3aa: CASRRGSLTYEQYF

d_gene: -
abundance: -
j_gene: TRBJ1-1
v_gene: TRBV2
CDR3nt: TGTGCCAGCAGCAGACAGTTGATGAACACTGAAGCTTTCTTT
CDR3aa: CASSRQLMNTEAFF

d_gene: -
abundance: -
j_gene: TRBJ1-4
v_gene: TRBV30
CDR3nt: TGTGCCTGGAGTGTGGGTAATGAAAAACTGTTTTTT
CDR3aa: CAWSVGNEKLFF

d_gene: -
abundance: -
j_gene: TRBJ2-1
v_gene: TRBV19
CDR3nt: TGTGCCAGTAGTATAGTGGCAGGTCTTTCCTACAATGAGCAGTTCTTC
CDR3aa: CASSIVAGLSYNEQFF

d_gene: TRBD1
abundance: -
j_gene: TRBJ2-1
v_gene: TRBV5-6
CDR3nt: TGTGCCAGCAGCACCTTGGACAGGCGCCACAGTAATGAGCAGTTCTTC
CDR3aa: CASSTLDRRHSNEQFF

d_gene: -
abundance: once
j_gene: TRBJ1-2
v_gene: TRBV10-3
CDR3nt: TGTGCCATCAGTGAACGACGCACCGGGCCAAGCGAGGGCTACACCTTC
CDR3aa: CAISERRTGPSEGYTF

d_gene: TRBD1
abundance: -
j_gene: TRBJ2-1
v_gene: TRBV20-1
CDR3nt: TGCAGTGCTCCCCGGACAGGCCTGGAGTTCTTC
CDR3aa: CSAPRTGLEFF

d_gene: TRBD2
abundance: -
j_gene: TRBJ2-5
v_gene: TRBV2
CDR3nt: TGTGCCAGCACTGGACTAGATGAGACCCAGTACTTC
CDR3aa: CASTGLDETQYF

d_gene: -
abundance: -
j_gene: TRBJ1-5
v_gene: TRBV6-5
CDR3nt: TGTGCCAGCATCTTGATGGGGGGGAGTCAGCCCCAGCATTTT
CDR3aa: CASILMGGSQPQHF

d_gene: TRBD1
abundance: -
j_gene: TRBJ1-4
v_gene: TRBV10-3
CDR3nt: TGTGCCATCAGTGAGGACAGGGGAACAACTAATGAAAAACTGTTTTTT
CDR3aa: CAISEDRGTTNEKLFF

d_gene: -
abundance: -
j_gene: TRBJ2-1
v_gene: TRBV7-2
CDR3nt: TGTGCCAGCAGCTTCGGATGGGATGAGCAGTTCTTC
CDR3aa: CASSFGWDEQFF

d_gene: -
abundance: -
j_gene: TRBJ2-3
v_gene: TRBV11-3
CDR3nt: TGTGCCAGCAGCTTAGATAGTCGGAAAGGGGGGACAGATACGCAGTATTTT
CDR3aa: CASSLDSRKGGTDTQYF

d_gene: -
abundance: -
j_gene: TRBJ1-3
v_gene: TRBV9
CDR3nt: TGTGCCAGCAGCGTAGATGGATCGGGAGGAAACACCATATATTTT
CDR3aa: CASSVDGSGGNTIYF

d_gene: TRBD1
abundance: -
j_gene: TRBJ1-2
v_gene: TRBV7-9
CDR3nt: TGTGCCAGCAGCCCCGCCGCGACAGGGGGCTTTAACTATGGCTACACCTTC
CDR3aa: CASSPAATGGFNYGYTF

d_gene: -
abundance: -
j_gene: TRBJ2-7
v_gene: TRBV19
CDR3nt: TGTGCCAGTAGTATTGCAGGGAACTCCTACGAGCAGTACTTC
CDR3aa: CASSIAGNSYEQYF

d_gene: -
abundance: -
j_gene: TRBJ1-1
v_gene: TRBV6-6
CDR3nt: TGTGCCAGCAGTCCCCCGAACACTGAAGCTTTCTTT
CDR3aa: CASSPPNTEAFF

d_gene: TRBD1
abundance: -
j_gene: TRBJ1-1
v_gene: TRBV5-5
CDR3nt: TGTGCCAGCAGCTTGGCCCCACAGGGGGCTGAAGCTTTCTTT
CDR3aa: CASSLAPQGAEAFF

d_gene: -
abundance: -
j_gene: TRBJ1-1
v_gene: TRBV10-3
CDR3nt: TGTGCCATCAGTGATTCGACCTTGGGGGGGTTCGAAGCTGAAGCTTTCTTT
CDR3aa: CAISDSTLGGFEAEAFF

d_gene: -
abundance: -
j_gene: TRBJ1-5
v_gene: TRBV6-6
CDR3nt: TGTGCCAGCAGTTACGTGGGGGGCGGAAATCAGCCCCAGCATTTT
CDR3aa: CASSYVGGGNQPQHF

d_gene: -
abundance: once
j_gene: TRBJ2-1
v_gene: TRBV30
CDR3nt: TGTGCCTGGATGTGGTACAATGAGCAGTTCTTC
CDR3aa: CAWMWYNEQFF

d_gene: TRBD1
abundance: -
j_gene: TRBJ2-1
v_gene: TRBV19
CDR3nt: TGTGCCAGAAGGACAGGGGGCCGGATTTACAATGAGCAGTTCTTC
CDR3aa: CARRTGGRIYNEQFF

d_gene: TRBD1
abundance: once
j_gene: TRBJ1-6
v_gene: TRBV15
CDR3nt: TGTGCCACCAGCAGAGATTGGGGGACAGGGGGAGATTCACCCCTCCACTTT
CDR3aa: CATSRDWGTGGDSPLHF

d_gene: -
abundance: -
j_gene: TRBJ1-1
v_gene: TRBV19
CDR3nt: TGTGCCAGTAGTATAGTAGGGTTGACTGAAGCTTTCTTT
CDR3aa: CASSIVGLTEAFF

d_gene: TRBD1
abundance: -
j_gene: TRBJ1-2
v_gene: TRBV6-2/TRBV6-3
CDR3nt: TGTGCCAGCAGTTACACAGGGGCGAGTGGCTACACCTTC
CDR3aa: CASSYTGASGYTF

d_gene: -
abundance: once
j_gene: TRBJ2-4
v_gene: TRBV5-5
CDR3nt: TGTGCCAGCAGCACGGTCCACGGGGGCGGCATTCAGTACTTC
CDR3aa: CASSTVHGGGIQYF

d_gene: -
abundance: -
j_gene: TRBJ1-4
v_gene: TRBV30
CDR3nt: TGTGCCTGGAGTCCCGGGACGTCGCCTGAAAAACTGTTTTTT
CDR3aa: CAWSPGTSPEKLFF

d_gene: TRBD1
abundance: -
j_gene: TRBJ1-5
v_gene: TRBV10-3
CDR3nt: TGTGCCATATCGGACAGGGGAGGCAATCAGCCCCAGCATTTT
CDR3aa: CAISDRGGNQPQHF

d_gene: -
abundance: -
j_gene: TRBJ1-1
v_gene: TRBV6-5
CDR3nt: TGTGCCAGCAGAGATACAGGGAGGAACACTGAAGCTTTCTTT
CDR3aa: CASRDTGRNTEAFF

d_gene: -
abundance: -
j_gene: TRBJ1-1
v_gene: TRBV19
CDR3nt: TGTGCCAGTAGTATTGGCAAGGGCACTGAAGCTTTCTTT
CDR3aa: CASSIGKGTEAFF

d_gene: -
abundance: -
j_gene: TRBJ1-4
v_gene: TRBV25-1
CDR3nt: TGTGCCAGCAGTTCTGACCAGGTCGTCGAAAAACTGTTTTTT
CDR3aa: CASSSDQVVEKLFF

d_gene: -
abundance: -
j_gene: TRBJ1-3
v_gene: TRBV6-1
CDR3nt: TGTGCCAGCAGTGAATTCAGGGGAAGAAACACCATATATTTT
CDR3aa: CASSEFRGRNTIYF

d_gene: -
abundance: -
j_gene: TRBJ2-6
v_gene: TRBV6-5
CDR3nt: TGTGCCAGCAGCGACAGGGCGGGAGGGGCCAACGTCCTGACTTTC
CDR3aa: CASSDRAGGANVLTF

d_gene: -
abundance: -
j_gene: TRBJ1-1
v_gene: TRBV19
CDR3nt: TGTGCCAGTAGTATCCTTCAGGGGTCGGGGCGAGGCACTGAAGCTTTCTTT
CDR3aa: CASSILQGSGRGTEAFF

d_gene: TRBD1
abundance: -
j_gene: TRBJ1-2
v_gene: TRBV5-1
CDR3nt: TGCGCCAGCAGCGTCGGACAGGGTAACTATGGCTACACCTTC
CDR3aa: CASSVGQGNYGYTF

d_gene: -
abundance: -
j_gene: TRBJ1-5
v_gene: TRBV3-1/TRBV3-2
CDR3nt: TGTGCCAGCAGCCAGGGGGTTCAGCCCCAGCATTTT
CDR3aa: CASSQGVQPQHF